The clone carrying this TCR beta chain is judged medium-sized. Distinct nucleotide sequences in the sample also encode this CDR3. CDR1 and CDR2 (germline): WNHNN, SYGVQD (reference sequence). The CDR3 sequence is 15 residues long. Trimming removed 0 bases at V and 1 base at J, with 9 bases between. This specimen comes from a study of blood T cell repertoires in COVID-19. Overall study context: Sites in the United States, Italy and Spain provided acute and convalescent COVID-19 samples. Sources were T cells, B-cell-depleted T cells, or PBMCs; the material itself was cDNA or gDNA.

As originally analysed: Amplification of reference gene primers was used by the study to estimate nucleated cell counts. TCRdb's table, derived via immunoSEQ multiplex PCR, lists solely in-frame clones and lacks some. From that table come the V and J calls and clone size; the DNA was used to work out D and trimming. The sample contains tens of thousands of clones, more than 85% of which appear only once. The rearrangement links TRBV10-1 to TRBJ2-5; D perhaps matches TRBD1 (6 bases). Sequencing was done on a sample of peripheral blood. The TCR originated in a man aged 35-49 years with acute or convalescent COVID-19. CDR3 region: CASSESGRGQETQYF. In DNA form, the CDR3 reads TGCGCCAGCAGTGAGTCCGGCAGGGGCCAAGAGACCCAGTACTTC.